The present T cell receptor (beta chain) was sequenced within a study of cytomegalovirus exposure and HLA in healthy donors. Turning to the study itself: HLA-typed donors contributed about 85 million unique TCRs, which were held in an early data release. Study outcomes and limitations: There were several of the most significant clusters that appeared linked to common viral pathogens in a later analysis. Later examination showed HLA-associated TCR beta chains had greater clonal expansion than equally common others.

A note on this clone: Its antigen remains unknown.

Primers: 60 Vbeta forward and 13 Jbeta reverse. Assay used: immunoSEQ multiplex PCR; TCRdb lists only in-frame clones, some missing. This sample has 100,000 to 120,000 clones, with 60% to 80% found just once. The sequence came from a man younger than 40 in good health and CMV-seronegative. The sequenced material came from PBMCs.

Here the CDR3 reads CASSLALGQGSHEQYF. The CDR3, as DNA: TGTGCCAGCAGCTTAGCATTGGGACAGGGGTCCCACGAGCAGTACTTC. The chain has TRBV7-9 and TRBJ2-7, with 10 bases matching TRBD1. This CDR3 is 16 amino acids long. The junction had 7 bases not matched to a gene; V was cut back by 0 bases and J by 5 bases. The germline gives CDR1 SEHNR, CDR2 FQNEAQ (reference sequence).